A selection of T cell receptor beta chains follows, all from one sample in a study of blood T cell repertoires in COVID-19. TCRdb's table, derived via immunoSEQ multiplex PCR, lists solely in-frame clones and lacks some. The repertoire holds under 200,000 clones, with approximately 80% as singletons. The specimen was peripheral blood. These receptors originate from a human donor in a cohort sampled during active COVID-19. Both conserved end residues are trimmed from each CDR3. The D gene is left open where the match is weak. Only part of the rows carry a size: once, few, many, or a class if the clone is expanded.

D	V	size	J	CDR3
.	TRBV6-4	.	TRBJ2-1	ASSDRDYNEQF
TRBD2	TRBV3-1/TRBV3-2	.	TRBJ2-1	ASSPQLAAYNEQF
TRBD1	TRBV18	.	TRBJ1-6	ASSPGQGSDNSPLH
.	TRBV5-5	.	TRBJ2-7	ASSPEWTPYEQY
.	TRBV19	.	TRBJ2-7	ASSMKARRHEQY
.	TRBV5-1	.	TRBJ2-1	ASSLDGDTYNEQF
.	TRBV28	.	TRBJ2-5	ASSSPHGRRETQY
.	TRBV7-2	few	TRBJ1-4	ASSLALSEKLF
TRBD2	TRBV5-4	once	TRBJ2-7	ASSSGDSGPYEQY
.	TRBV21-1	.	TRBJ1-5	ASKSARDRDSNQPQH
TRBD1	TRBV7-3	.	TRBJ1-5	ASSLTLSGGDQPQH